These 9 T cell receptor beta chains share one sample of origin, sequenced in a study of shared clonotypes between healthy human individuals. Clones were sequenced by immunoSEQ multiplex PCR, and TCRdb holds only the in-frame ones, with some missing. This table has fewer than 600,000 clones, around 77% appearing once. Sequencing was done on a sample of PBMCs. All receptors come from a woman aged 40 to 55 in good health. Some clones in this sample may be carry-over from other donors' samples.

The V call is TRBV28, the J call TRBJ1-3; the match to TRBD1 covers 7 bases. The CDR3 is 15 amino acids. Germline V gene data show CDR1 as MDHEN and CDR2 as SYDVKM. Trimming removed 5 bases from V and 7 bases from J; junction bases left unmatched: 11. The CDR3 sequence is CASSPSTGLANTIYF. As DNA, the CDR3 is TGTGCCAGCAGTCCCTCGACAGGGTTAGCCAACACCATATATTTT. Using reference TRBV28 and TRBJ1-3 for the parts outside the CDR3, the full variable domain is DVKVTQSSRYLVKRTGEKVFLECVQDMDHENMFWYRQDPGLGLRLIYFSYDVKMKEKGDIPEGYSVSREKKERFSLILESASTNQTSMYLCASSPSTGLANTIYFGEGSWLTVV.

The gene calls are TRBV28 and TRBJ1-1; D unresolved. Trimming took 1 base from V and 0 from J, leaving 12 bases between them. CDR3 length: 16 amino acids. CDR1 and CDR2 (germline): MDHEN, SYDVKM. CDR3 region: CASSLSVGVLNTEAFF. In DNA, the CDR3 is TGTGCCAGCAGTTTATCAGTGGGTGTTCTGAACACTGAAGCTTTCTTT. Using reference TRBV28 and TRBJ1-1 for the parts outside the CDR3, the full variable domain is DVKVTQSSRYLVKRTGEKVFLECVQDMDHENMFWYRQDPGLGLRLIYFSYDVKMKEKGDIPEGYSVSREKKERFSLILESASTNQTSMYLCASSLSVGVLNTEAFFGQGTRLTVV.

The J gene is TRBJ2-7, the V gene TRBV23-1; no clear D gene. TRBV23-1 is assigned to the ORF class and has an uncertain function. V lost 4 bases to trimming and J lost 2 bases, with 18 bases between them. CDR3 length equals 16 residues. The CDR3 DNA follows: TGCGCCAGCAGTCCCCTGTGGGCGGTTAAAACCTACGAGCAGTACTTC. Residues: CASSPLWAVKTYEQYF.

The V and J genes are TRBV11-2 and TRBJ2-7; D may be TRBD1 (6 bases). The CDR3 runs 14 residues. The V end was cut by 2 bases, the J end by 0 bases, with 8 bases between. Germline V gene data show CDR1 as SGHAT and CDR2 as FQNNGV. CDR3 nucleotide sequence: TGTGCCAGCAGCTTAACAGGGCTCTCCTACGAGCAGTACTTC. It specifies CASSLTGLSYEQYF.

This rearrangement joins TRBV28 to TRBJ1-2; 10 positions agree with TRBD1. V dropped 3 bases and J dropped 7; count of bases not matched to a gene: 2. CDR1 and CDR2 (germline): MDHEN, SYDVKM. This CDR3 is built from 13 residues. In DNA form, the CDR3 reads TGTGCCAGCAGTTTGACAGGGGGCTCTGGCTACACCTTC. Amino acid sequence: CASSLTGGSGYTF.

The chain carries TRBV7-2 and TRBJ2-2; 11 bases map to TRBD2. The CDR3 totals 17 residues. Germline-derived CDR1 and CDR2 are SGHTA and FQGNSA. Trimming at V came to 1 base and at J to 4 bases, leaving 5 bases not matched to a gene. The CDR3 loop reads CASSLELAGAPTGELFF. In nucleotides, the CDR3 is TGTGCCAGCAGCTTAGAACTAGCGGGAGCCCCCACCGGGGAGCTGTTTTTT.

There are many counts of this clone. The J gene is TRBJ2-1, the V gene TRBV19, with 10 bases that match TRBD2. V shed 7 bases, J shed 4 bases, and the junction held 7 bases outside the gene matches. The CDR3 is made up of 15 amino acids. From germline, CDR1 is LNHDA and CDR2 SQIVND (reference sequence). CDR3 sequence reads: CASMRKAGGYNEQFF. The CDR3 DNA sequence: TGTGCCAGTATGAGGAAAGCGGGAGGGTACAATGAGCAGTTCTTC.

Points on this clone: One junction end disagrees with the germline gene, perhaps due to a read error. The chain couples TRBV10-3 to TRBJ2-5, with TRBD1 matching over 7 bases. This CDR3 has 13 residues. The germline CDR1 and CDR2 sequences are ENHRY and SYGVKD. CDR3 nucleotides: TGTGCCATCAGTCCGGGACAGCAAGAGGCCCAGTACTTC. Translation gives CAISPGQQEAQYF.

In nucleotides, the CDR3 is TGTGCCAGCAGTGAAAGGGGGTCGGTCTACGAGCAGTACTTC. Amino acids: CASSERGSVYEQYF. J is TRBJ2-7 and V is TRBV6-1, with D possibly TRBD1 on 6 matching bases. The V end lost 2 bases, the J end lost 3 bases, and 11 bases lay between the germline ends. Germline V gene data show CDR1 as MNHNS and CDR2 as SASEGT. The CDR3 is 14 residues long.